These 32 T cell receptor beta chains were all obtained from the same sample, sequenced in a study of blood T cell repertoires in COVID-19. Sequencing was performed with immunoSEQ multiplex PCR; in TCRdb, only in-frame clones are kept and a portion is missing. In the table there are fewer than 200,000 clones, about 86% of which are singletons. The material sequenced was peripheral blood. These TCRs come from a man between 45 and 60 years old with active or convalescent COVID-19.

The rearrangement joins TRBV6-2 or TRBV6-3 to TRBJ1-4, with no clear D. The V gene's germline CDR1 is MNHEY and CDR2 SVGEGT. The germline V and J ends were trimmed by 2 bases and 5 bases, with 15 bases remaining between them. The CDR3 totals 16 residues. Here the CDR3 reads CASSYSYRTTNEKLFF. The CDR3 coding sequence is TGTGCCAGCAGTTACAGTTACCGGACTACGAATGAAAAACTGTTTTTT.

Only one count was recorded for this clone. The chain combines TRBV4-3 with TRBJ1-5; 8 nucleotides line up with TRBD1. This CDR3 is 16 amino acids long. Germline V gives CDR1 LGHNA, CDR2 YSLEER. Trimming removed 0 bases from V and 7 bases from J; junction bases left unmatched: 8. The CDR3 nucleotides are TGCGCCAGCAGCCAAGAATTACAGGGGGGGTTGCAGCCCCAGCATTTT. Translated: CASSQELQGGLQPQHF.

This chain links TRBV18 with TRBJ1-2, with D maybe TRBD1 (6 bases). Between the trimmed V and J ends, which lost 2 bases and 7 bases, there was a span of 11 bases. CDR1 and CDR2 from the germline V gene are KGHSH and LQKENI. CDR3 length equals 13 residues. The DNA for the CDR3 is TGTGCCAGCTCACCATCACAGGGTGGTGGCTACACCTTC. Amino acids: CASSPSQGGGYTF. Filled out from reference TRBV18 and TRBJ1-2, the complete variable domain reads NAGVMQNPRHLVRRRGQEARLRCSPMKGHSHVYWYRQLPEEGLKFMVYLQKENIIDESGMPKERFSAEFPKEGPSILRIQQVVRGDSAAYFCASSPSQGGGYTFGSGTRLTVV.

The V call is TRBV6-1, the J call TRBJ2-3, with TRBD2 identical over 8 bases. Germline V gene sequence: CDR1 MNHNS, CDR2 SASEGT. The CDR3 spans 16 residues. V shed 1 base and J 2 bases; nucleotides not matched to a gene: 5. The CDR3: CASSEGAGGFTDTQYF. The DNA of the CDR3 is TGTGCCAGCAGTGAAGGGGCGGGGGGATTCACAGATACGCAGTATTTT.

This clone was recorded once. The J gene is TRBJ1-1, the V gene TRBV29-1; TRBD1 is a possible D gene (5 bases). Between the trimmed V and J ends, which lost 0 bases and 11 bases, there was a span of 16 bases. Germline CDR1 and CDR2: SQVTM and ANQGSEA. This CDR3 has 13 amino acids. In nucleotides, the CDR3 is TGCAGCGTTGAAGAGTCATTTGGGGCTTGGGCTTTCTTT. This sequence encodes CSVEESFGAWAFF.

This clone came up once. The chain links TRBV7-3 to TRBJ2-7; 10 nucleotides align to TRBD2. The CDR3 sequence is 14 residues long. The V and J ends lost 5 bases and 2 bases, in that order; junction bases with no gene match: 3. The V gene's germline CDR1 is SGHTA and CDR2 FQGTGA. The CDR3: CASSDSGGTYEQYF. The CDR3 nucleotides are TGTGCCAGCAGCGATAGCGGGGGGACCTACGAGCAGTACTTC.

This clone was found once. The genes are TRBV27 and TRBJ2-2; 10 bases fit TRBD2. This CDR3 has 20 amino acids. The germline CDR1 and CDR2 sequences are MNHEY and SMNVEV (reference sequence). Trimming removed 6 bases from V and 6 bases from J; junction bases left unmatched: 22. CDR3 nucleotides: TGTGCCAGCAGCAAAAATCCGGGACAGAGACTAGCGGGTGCGGCCGGGGAGCTGTTTTTT. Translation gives CASSKNPGQRLAGAAGELFF.

As DNA, the CDR3 is TGTGCCAGCAGACTAGCGGGAGACGAGCAGTACTTC. This sequence encodes CASRLAGDEQYF. The chain uses TRBV2 and TRBJ2-7; 11 bases map to TRBD2. CDR1 SNHLY and CDR2 FYNNEI come from the germline V gene. The V segment lost 6 bases and the J segment 5 bases; nucleotides outside the gene matches: 0. The CDR3 extends over 12 amino acids.

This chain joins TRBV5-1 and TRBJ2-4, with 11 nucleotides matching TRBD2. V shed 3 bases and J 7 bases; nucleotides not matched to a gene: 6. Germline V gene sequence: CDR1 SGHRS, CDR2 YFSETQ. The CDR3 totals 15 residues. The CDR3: CASSYTSGGNNIQYF. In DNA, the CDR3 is TGCGCCAGCAGCTACACTAGCGGGGGCAATAACATTCAGTACTTC.

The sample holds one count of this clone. In DNA form, the CDR3 reads TGTGCCAGCTCACCACTCCGGGATAACACCGGGGAGCTGTTTTTT. Residues: CASSPLRDNTGELFF. The chain combines TRBV18 with TRBJ2-2, with a tentative D call TRBD2 (5 bases). The CDR3 consists of 15 residues. Trimming shortened V by 1 base and J by 2 bases, and 8 bases separated the two germline ends. Germline loops: CDR1 KGHSH, CDR2 LQKENI.

CDR3: CASSFVASETQYF. The CDR3 region has the DNA TGTGCCAGCAGTTTTGTGGCCTCCGAGACCCAGTACTTC. The chain has TRBV12-3 or TRBV12-4 and TRBJ2-5; D unclear. Between the trimmed V and J ends, which lost 3 bases and 5 bases, there was a span of 10 bases. The CDR3 spans 13 residues.

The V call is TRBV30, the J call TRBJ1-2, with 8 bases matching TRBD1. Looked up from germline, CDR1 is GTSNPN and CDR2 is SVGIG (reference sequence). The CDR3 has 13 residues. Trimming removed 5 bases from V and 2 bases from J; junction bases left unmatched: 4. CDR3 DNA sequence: TGTGCCTGGGGACAGGGCGTGAACTATGGCTACACCTTC. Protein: CAWGQGVNYGYTF.

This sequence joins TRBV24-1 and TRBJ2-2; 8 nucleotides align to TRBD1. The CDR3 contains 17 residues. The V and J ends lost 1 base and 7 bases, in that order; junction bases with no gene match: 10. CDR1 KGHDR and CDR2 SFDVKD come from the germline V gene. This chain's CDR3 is CATSDFLGQGKDGELFF. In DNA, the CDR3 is TGTGCCACCAGTGATTTCCTTGGACAGGGTAAAGACGGGGAGCTGTTTTTT.

The CDR3 region has the DNA TGTGCCAGCAGCCAACAGGGGATTAGCAATCAGCCCCAGCATTTT. This gives the protein CASSQQGISNQPQHF. The chain employs TRBV6-6 and TRBJ1-5, with TRBD1 identical over 7 bases. This CDR3 is built from 15 residues. The germline V gene has CDR1 MNHNY and CDR2 SVGAGI (reference sequence). Losses at the gene ends were 6 bases for V and 0 bases for J; bases not matched to a gene: 5.

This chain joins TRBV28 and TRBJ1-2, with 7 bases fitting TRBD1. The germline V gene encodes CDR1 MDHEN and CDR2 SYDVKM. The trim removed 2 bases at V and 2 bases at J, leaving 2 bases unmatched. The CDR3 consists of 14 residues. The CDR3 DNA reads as TGTGCCAGCAGTTTAGCGGGACAGAACTATGGCTACACCTTC. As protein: CASSLAGQNYGYTF.

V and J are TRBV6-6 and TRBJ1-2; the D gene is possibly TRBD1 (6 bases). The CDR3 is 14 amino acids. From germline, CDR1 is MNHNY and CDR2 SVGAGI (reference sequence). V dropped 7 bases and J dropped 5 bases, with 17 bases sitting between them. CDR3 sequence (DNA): TGTGCCAGCAAATCCAGGGAGGGGGGTTATGGCTACACCTTC. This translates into CASKSREGGYGYTF.

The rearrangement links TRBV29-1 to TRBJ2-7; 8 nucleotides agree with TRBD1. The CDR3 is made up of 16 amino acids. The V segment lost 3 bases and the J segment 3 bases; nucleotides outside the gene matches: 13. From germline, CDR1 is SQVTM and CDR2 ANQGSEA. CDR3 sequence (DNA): TGCAGCGTTGAGGACCTACAGGGGGTATTTGTCTACGAGCAGTACTTC. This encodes CSVEDLQGVFVYEQYF.

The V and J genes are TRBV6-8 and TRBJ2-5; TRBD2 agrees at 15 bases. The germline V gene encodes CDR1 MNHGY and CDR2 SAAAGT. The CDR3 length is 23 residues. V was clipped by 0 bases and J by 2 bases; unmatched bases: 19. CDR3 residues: CASSYSSSGLAGGPGPRQETQYF. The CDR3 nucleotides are TGTGCCAGCAGTTACTCGAGTTCCGGACTAGCGGGGGGGCCTGGACCTAGGCAAGAGACCCAGTACTTC.

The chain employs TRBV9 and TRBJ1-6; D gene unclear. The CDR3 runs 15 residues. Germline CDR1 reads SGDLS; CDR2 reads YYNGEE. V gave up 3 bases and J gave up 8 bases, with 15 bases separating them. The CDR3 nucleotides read TGTGCCAGCAGCGGATCCGGGTTTCGGGATTCACCCCTCCACTTT. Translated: CASSGSGFRDSPLHF. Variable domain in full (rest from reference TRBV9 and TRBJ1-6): DSGVTQTPKHLITATGQRVTLRCSPRSGDLSVYWYQQSLDQGLQFLIQYYNGEERAKGNILERFSAQQFPDLHSELNLSSLELGDSALYFCASSGSGFRDSPLHFGNGTRLTVT.

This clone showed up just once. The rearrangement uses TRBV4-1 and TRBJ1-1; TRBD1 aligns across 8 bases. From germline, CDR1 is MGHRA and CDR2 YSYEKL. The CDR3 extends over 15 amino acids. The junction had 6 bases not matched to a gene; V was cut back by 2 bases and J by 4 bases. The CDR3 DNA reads TGCGCCAGCAGCCAATTGGACAGGGTGGGCACTGAAGCTTTCTTT. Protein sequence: CASSQLDRVGTEAFF.

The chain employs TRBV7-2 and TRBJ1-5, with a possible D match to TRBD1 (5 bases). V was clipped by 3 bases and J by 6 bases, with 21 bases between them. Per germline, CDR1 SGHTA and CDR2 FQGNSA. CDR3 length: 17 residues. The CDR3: CASSFFGATGQSQPQHF. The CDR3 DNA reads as TGTGCCAGCAGCTTTTTTGGAGCCACAGGACAAAGTCAGCCCCAGCATTTT.

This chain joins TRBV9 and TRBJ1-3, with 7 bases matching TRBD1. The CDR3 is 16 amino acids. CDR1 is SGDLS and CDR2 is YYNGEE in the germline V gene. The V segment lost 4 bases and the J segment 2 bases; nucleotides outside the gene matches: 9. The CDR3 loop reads CASSPRQGGTGNTIYF. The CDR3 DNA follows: TGTGCCAGCAGCCCCCGACAGGGAGGTACTGGAAACACCATATATTTT. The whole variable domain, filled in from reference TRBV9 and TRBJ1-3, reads DSGVTQTPKHLITATGQRVTLRCSPRSGDLSVYWYQQSLDQGLQFLIQYYNGEERAKGNILERFSAQQFPDLHSELNLSSLELGDSALYFCASSPRQGGTGNTIYFGEGSWLTVV.

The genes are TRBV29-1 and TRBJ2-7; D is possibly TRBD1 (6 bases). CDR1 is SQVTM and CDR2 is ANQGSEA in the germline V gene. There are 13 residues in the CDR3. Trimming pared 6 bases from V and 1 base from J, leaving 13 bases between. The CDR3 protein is CSVEDSRSYEQYF. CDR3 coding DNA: TGCAGCGTGGAGGACAGCCGATCCTACGAGCAGTACTTC.

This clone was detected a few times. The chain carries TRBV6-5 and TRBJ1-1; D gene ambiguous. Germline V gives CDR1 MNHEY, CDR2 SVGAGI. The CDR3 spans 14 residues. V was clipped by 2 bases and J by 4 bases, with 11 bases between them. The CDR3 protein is CASSYRGGSTEAFF. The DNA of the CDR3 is TGTGCCAGCAGTTACCGGGGAGGAAGCACTGAAGCTTTCTTT.

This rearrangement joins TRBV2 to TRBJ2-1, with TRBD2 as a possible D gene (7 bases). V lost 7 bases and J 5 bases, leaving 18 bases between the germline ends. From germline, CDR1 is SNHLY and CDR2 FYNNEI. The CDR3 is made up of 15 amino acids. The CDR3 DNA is TGTGCCAGCACCCCTGGGGGGGGCCATAACAATGAGCAGTTCTTC. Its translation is CASTPGGGHNNEQFF.

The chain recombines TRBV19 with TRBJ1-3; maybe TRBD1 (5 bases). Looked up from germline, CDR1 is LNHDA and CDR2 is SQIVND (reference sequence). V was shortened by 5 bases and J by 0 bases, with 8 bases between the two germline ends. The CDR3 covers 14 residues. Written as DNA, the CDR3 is TGTGCCAGTAGTCCCGACAGCTCTGGAAACACCATATATTTT. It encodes CASSPDSSGNTIYF.

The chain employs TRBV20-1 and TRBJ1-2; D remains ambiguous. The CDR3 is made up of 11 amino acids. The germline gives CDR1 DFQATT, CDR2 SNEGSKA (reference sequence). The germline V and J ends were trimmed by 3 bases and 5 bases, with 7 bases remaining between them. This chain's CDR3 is CSARGDYGYTF. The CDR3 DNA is TGCAGTGCTAGGGGAGATTATGGCTACACCTTC.

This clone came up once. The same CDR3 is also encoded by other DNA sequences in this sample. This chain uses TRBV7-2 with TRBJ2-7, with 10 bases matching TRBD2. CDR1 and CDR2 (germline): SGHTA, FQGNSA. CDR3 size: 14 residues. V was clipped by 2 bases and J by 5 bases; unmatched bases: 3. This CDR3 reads CASSLLSGGDEQYF. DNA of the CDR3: TGTGCCAGCAGCTTATTGAGCGGGGGGGACGAGCAGTACTTC.

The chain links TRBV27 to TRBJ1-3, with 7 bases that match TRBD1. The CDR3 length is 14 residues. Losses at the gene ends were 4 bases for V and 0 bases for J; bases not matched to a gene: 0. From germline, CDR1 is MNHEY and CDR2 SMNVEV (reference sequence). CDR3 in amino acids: CASSSGGSGNTIYF. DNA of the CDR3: TGTGCCAGCAGTTCAGGGGGCTCTGGAAACACCATATATTTT.

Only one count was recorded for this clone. CDR3 DNA: TGCGCCAGCAGCCCCCGGGGCGGGGACTACGAGCAGTACTTC. This sequence encodes CASSPRGGDYEQYF. V and J are TRBV5-1 and TRBJ2-7; D might be TRBD2 (6 bases). The V end was cut by 4 bases, the J end by 3 bases, with 14 bases between. Germline loops: CDR1 SGHRS, CDR2 YFSETQ. The CDR3 covers 14 residues.

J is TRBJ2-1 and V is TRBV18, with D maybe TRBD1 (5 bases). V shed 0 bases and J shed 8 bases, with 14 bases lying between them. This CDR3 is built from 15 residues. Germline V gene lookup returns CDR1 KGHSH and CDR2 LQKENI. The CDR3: CASSPPGPWGYEQFF. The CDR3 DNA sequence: TGTGCCAGCTCACCACCGGGGCCCTGGGGATATGAGCAGTTCTTC.

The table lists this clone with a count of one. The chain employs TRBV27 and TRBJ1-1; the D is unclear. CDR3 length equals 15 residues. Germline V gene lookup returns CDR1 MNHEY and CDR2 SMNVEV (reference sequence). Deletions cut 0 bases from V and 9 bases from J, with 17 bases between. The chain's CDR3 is CASSLSSPLATKAFF. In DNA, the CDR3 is TGTGCCAGCAGTTTATCCTCCCCTTTAGCGACGAAAGCTTTCTTT.